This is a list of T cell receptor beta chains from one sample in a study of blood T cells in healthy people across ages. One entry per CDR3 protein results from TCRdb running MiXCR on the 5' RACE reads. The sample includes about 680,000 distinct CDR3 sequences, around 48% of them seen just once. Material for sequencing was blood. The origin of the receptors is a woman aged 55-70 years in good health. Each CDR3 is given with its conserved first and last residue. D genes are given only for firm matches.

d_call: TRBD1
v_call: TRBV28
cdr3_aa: CASSGTGGSTDTLYF

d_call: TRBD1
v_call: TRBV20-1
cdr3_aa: CSAPDNTGDAYGYTF

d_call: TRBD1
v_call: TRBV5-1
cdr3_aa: CASSFGQGYPYSYNEQYF

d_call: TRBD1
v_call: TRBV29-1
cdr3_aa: CSGATGLMETQYF

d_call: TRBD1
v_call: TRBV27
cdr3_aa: CASSLRFGPYGQGVDSPLHF

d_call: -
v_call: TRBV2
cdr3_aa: CANTGFYEQYF

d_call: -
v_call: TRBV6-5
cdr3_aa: CASSSELNYGYTF

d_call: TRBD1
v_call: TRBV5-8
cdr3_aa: CASSLYAGTAQAFF

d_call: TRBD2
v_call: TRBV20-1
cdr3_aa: CSARDTGTSEEQYF

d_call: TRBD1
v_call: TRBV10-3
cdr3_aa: CAIRNWTGGAWNTEAFF

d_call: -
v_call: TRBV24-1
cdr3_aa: CATSDPARGGEQFF

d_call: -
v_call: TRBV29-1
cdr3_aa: CSVGLGASTDTQYF

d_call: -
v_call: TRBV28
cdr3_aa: CASRRQSYNEQFF

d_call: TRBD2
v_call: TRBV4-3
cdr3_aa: CASSHPSEPGLAGDETQYF

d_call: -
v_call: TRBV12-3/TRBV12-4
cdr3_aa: CASRVFHAMNTEAFF

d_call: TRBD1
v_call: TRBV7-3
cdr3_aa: CASSYQTGDTQYF

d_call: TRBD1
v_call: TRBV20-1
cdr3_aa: CSAKLDRVPTGELFF

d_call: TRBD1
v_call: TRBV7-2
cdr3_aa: CASSLMGTDQETQYF

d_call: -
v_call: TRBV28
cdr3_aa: CASSLGTGRSSYEQYF

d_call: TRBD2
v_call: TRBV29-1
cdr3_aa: CSVGTSGSWQETQYF

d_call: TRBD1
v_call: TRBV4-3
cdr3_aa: CASSRGGDRGRVEQFF

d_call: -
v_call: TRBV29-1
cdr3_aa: CSVRPGGPVANEKLFF

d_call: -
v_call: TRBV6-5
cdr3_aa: CASRWAGLSTDTQYF

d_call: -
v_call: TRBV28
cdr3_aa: CASSSWTGSYEQYF

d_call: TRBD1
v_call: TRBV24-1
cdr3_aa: CATSDRSGYTF

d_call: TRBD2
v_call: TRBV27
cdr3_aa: CAILQGSQTSGRAYTIQETQYF

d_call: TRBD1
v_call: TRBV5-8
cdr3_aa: CASSPGTGLFHGPQHF

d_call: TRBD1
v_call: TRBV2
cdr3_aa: CASSGTGGKSSDTQYF

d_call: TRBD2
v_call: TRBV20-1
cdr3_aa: CSAGILESGRAAYEQFF

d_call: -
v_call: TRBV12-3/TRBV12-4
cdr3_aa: CASSPGRITDTQYF